The 20 T cell receptor beta chains in this list originate from one sample, sequenced in a study of cytomegalovirus exposure and HLA in healthy donors (dated by TCRdb to about 2017). Library generation was performed with the immunoSEQ multiplex PCR assay. A mixture of 60 forward primers for TCR Vbeta segments and 13 reverse primers for TCR Jbeta segments was used in the multiplex PCR. In its TCRdb copy, this immuneACCESS table keeps in-frame sequences only and misses some clones. Where compared with another copy, unresolved V genes explain less than half of these, and the others have no known cause. The sample includes 85,000 to 120,000 clones, with 65% to 80% observed a single time. The ten largest clones add up to more than 3% of the sample. The sample comprised PBMCs. The receptor set was obtained from a man aged 60-69 years in good health and CMV-seronegative.

This chain links TRBV30 with TRBJ1-5; D unclear. Germline lookup yields CDR1 GTSNPN and CDR2 SVGIG (reference sequence). This CDR3 spans 14 amino acids. The V and J ends lost 0 bases and 6 bases respectively, with 12 bases between them. The CDR3 DNA reads as TGTGCCTGGAGTGTACGAATTGTCAGTCAGCCCCAGCATTTT. Translated, it gives CAWSVRIVSQPQHF.

The chain is built from TRBV7-3 and TRBJ2-3; 12 nucleotides align to TRBD2. This CDR3 has 17 amino acids. Germline loops: CDR1 SGHTA, CDR2 FQGTGA. Trimming removed 4 bases from V and 8 bases from J; junction bases left unmatched: 13. The CDR3: CASSSGGLAGGQGTQYF. CDR3 sequence (DNA): TGTGCCAGCAGCTCAGGGGGGCTAGCGGGGGGGCAAGGTACGCAGTATTTT.

The gene calls are TRBV7-8 and TRBJ1-3; D is unclear. CDR1 SGHVS and CDR2 FQNEAQ come from the germline V gene. The V end was cut by 3 bases, the J end by 0 bases, with 15 bases between. This CDR3 has 17 residues. This CDR3 reads CASSLDRAGFSGNTIYF. DNA for the CDR3: TGTGCCAGCAGCTTGGACCGGGCGGGATTCTCTGGAAACACCATATATTTT.

The rearrangement joins TRBV5-6 to TRBJ2-3, with 7 bases lining up with TRBD1. The V gene's germline CDR1 is SGHDT and CDR2 YYEEEE. Trimming at V came to 4 bases and at J to 6 bases, leaving 11 bases not matched to a gene. The length of the CDR3 is 15 residues. The CDR3 coding sequence is TGTGCCAGCAGCGCGACAGGGTCCTCCTCCGATACGCAGTATTTT. Translation: CASSATGSSSDTQYF.

The rearrangement links TRBV6-5 to TRBJ2-5; no firm D call. The CDR3 spans 15 residues. The V and J ends lost 4 bases and 5 bases respectively, with 17 bases between them. CDR1 is MNHEY and CDR2 is SVGAGI in the germline V gene. The CDR3 sequence: CASSSPAGFVETQYF. The CDR3 DNA is TGTGCCAGCAGTTCCCCAGCCGGGTTCGTGGAGACCCAGTACTTC.

The V call is TRBV18, the J call TRBJ1-4, with 7 positions matching TRBD1. Germline CDR1 KGHSH, CDR2 LQKENI. V was clipped by 3 bases and J by 8 bases; unmatched bases: 6. CDR3 length: 14 amino acids. The CDR3 reads CASSPGQTREKLFF. The CDR3 coding sequence is TGTGCCAGCTCACCGGGACAGACCAGAGAAAAACTGTTTTTT.

This clone is a singleton in its sample. J is TRBJ2-3 and V is TRBV2, with TRBD2 matching over 10 bases. This CDR3 comprises 16 residues. Germline V CDR1 and CDR2: SNHLY, FYNNEI. V lost 6 bases to trimming and J lost 6 bases; unmatched junction nucleotides: 12. In DNA, the CDR3 is TGTGCCAGCAGGATCACAGCGGGGGGGCCGTCGGATACGCAGTATTTT. It yields the protein CASRITAGGPSDTQYF.

The chain has TRBV7-2 and TRBJ2-1; D uncertain. This CDR3 contains 13 residues. The V end lost 3 bases, the J end lost 5 bases, and 8 bases lay between the germline ends. Germline loops: CDR1 SGHTA, CDR2 FQGNSA. The CDR3 coding sequence is TGTGCCAGCAGCTTTGTCAAAAACAATGAGCAGTTCTTC. Amino acid sequence: CASSFVKNNEQFF.

This clone was found once. The rearrangement uses TRBV7-6 and TRBJ2-2; 10 bases match TRBD1. The V gene end was trimmed by 1 base and the J gene end by 1 base; junction bases not matched to a gene: 3. In germline, CDR1 is SGHVS, CDR2 FNYEAQ. The CDR3 length is 17 residues. Here the CDR3 reads CASSLGQGARNTGELFF. The CDR3 region has the DNA TGTGCCAGCAGCTTAGGACAGGGGGCGCGGAACACCGGGGAGCTGTTTTTT.

This chain uses TRBV4-3 with TRBJ2-3; 13 bases map to TRBD2. The germline V gene has CDR1 LGHNA and CDR2 YSLEER. V was pared by 3 bases and J by 2 bases, with 5 bases of the junction left unmatched. The CDR3 is 17 residues long. The CDR3 coding sequence is TGCGCCAGCAGCCACCGAACTAGCGGGGGGGCCACAGATACGCAGTATTTT. It encodes CASSHRTSGGATDTQYF.

J is TRBJ2-5 and V is TRBV2, with D perhaps TRBD2 (6 bases). V gave up 1 base and J gave up 4 bases, with 16 bases separating them. Germline CDR1 is SNHLY and CDR2 is FYNNEI. This CDR3 contains 16 residues. CDR3 in DNA: TGTGCCAGCAGTGAAGACGCGGGGCGAGGAGGAGAGACCCAGTACTTC. It translates to CASSEDAGRGGETQYF.

The rearrangement uses TRBV7-8 and TRBJ2-7; D is perhaps TRBD1 (6 bases). The V gene's germline CDR1 is SGHVS and CDR2 FQNEAQ. The CDR3 totals 13 residues. V shed 5 bases and J shed 6 bases, with 14 bases lying between them. The CDR3: CASSPSPRGEQYV. CDR3 bases: TGTGCCAGCAGCCCCTCCCCCAGGGGCGAGCAGTACGTC.

The V call is TRBV18, the J call TRBJ1-1; TRBD1 agrees at 7 bases. The CDR3 runs 15 residues. CDR1 is KGHSH and CDR2 is LQKENI in the germline V gene. V shed 3 bases, J shed 2 bases, and the junction held 6 bases outside the gene matches. CDR3 nucleotides: TGTGCCAGCTCACCTCTGGGACAGCCAAACACTGAAGCTTTCTTT. Its translation is CASSPLGQPNTEAFF. Supplemented by reference TRBV18 and TRBJ1-1, the full variable domain reads NAGVMQNPRHLVRRRGQEARLRCSPMKGHSHVYWYRQLPEEGLKFMVYLQKENIIDESGMPKERFSAEFPKEGPSILRIQQVVRGDSAAYFCASSPLGQPNTEAFFGQGTRLTVV.

The genes are TRBV28 and TRBJ1-1; a weak D match, TRBD1 (6 bases). V was shortened by 3 bases and J by 1 base, with 6 bases between the two germline ends. This CDR3 comprises 13 residues. Germline CDR1 MDHEN, CDR2 SYDVKM. CDR3 amino acids: CASSLDRNTEAFF. Written as DNA, the CDR3 is TGTGCCAGCAGTTTGGACAGGAACACTGAAGCTTTCTTT.

This clone was counted only a few times. The J gene is TRBJ2-7, the V gene TRBV11-3; 7 nucleotides align to TRBD2. The length of the CDR3 is 15 residues. With 1 base clipped from V and 3 bases from J, the junction kept 6 bases outside the gene matches. CDR1 and CDR2 from the germline V gene are SGHNT and YENEEA. CDR3 sequence: CASSLVGGFFYEQYV. The CDR3 DNA sequence: TGTGCCAGCAGCTTAGTCGGGGGGTTTTTCTACGAGCAGTACGTC.

Concerning this clone: Other DNA sequences in the sample encode the same CDR3. V gene TRBV6-5 combines with J gene TRBJ1-2; TRBD1 might be the D (6 bases). V gave up 0 bases and J gave up 8 bases, with 13 bases separating them. This CDR3 is built from 14 residues. Germline loops: CDR1 MNHEY, CDR2 SVGAGI. This CDR3 reads CASSYSTRGNGYTF. CDR3 DNA sequence: TGTGCCAGCAGTTACTCCACCAGGGGAAACGGCTACACCTTC.

The CDR3 spells CASSLRRGVTRRSTDTQYF. CDR3 coding DNA: TGTGCCAGCAGCTTGAGGAGGGGTGTGACTAGGCGCAGCACAGATACGCAGTATTTT. V and J are TRBV5-4 and TRBJ2-3, with TRBD2 as a possible D gene (6 bases). Trimming took 1 base from V and 0 from J, leaving 21 bases between them. The germline V gene has CDR1 SGHNT and CDR2 YYREEE (reference sequence). The CDR3 is 19 amino acids. Full variable domain (remainder filled in from reference TRBV5-4 and TRBJ2-3): ETGVTQSPTHLIKTRGQQVTLRCSSQSGHNTVSWYQQALGQGPQFIFQYYREEENGRGNFPPRFSGLQFPNYSSELNVNALELDDSALYLCASSLRRGVTRRSTDTQYFGPGTRLTVL.

The chain recombines TRBV4-3 with TRBJ1-6, with D perhaps matching TRBD1 (5 bases). V was cut by 4 bases and J by 6 bases, with 16 bases left in between. The CDR3 loop spans 16 amino acids. The germline gives CDR1 LGHNA, CDR2 YSLEER. The CDR3 DNA is TGCGCCAGCAGCCCACGTGGTCGGGGGTTTAATTCACCCCTCCACTTT. Translation gives CASSPRGRGFNSPLHF.

This clone appeared a single time. The gene calls are TRBV6-5 and TRBJ2-6, with D unclear. Germline-derived CDR1 and CDR2 are MNHEY and SVGAGI. The CDR3 runs 13 residues. V was trimmed by 8 bases and J by 0 bases, leaving 5 bases between them. The CDR3 DNA sequence: TGTGCCAGCCAGAACTCTGGGGCCAACGTCCTGACTTTC. It yields the protein CASQNSGANVLTF.

The chain couples TRBV6-5 to TRBJ1-5; D remains ambiguous. Germline CDR1 and CDR2: MNHEY and SVGAGI. The CDR3 consists of 14 residues. The V gene lost 10 bases and the J gene lost 0 bases, with 13 bases spanning the gap. The CDR3 spells CATNEGYSNQPQHF. Here the CDR3 DNA reads TGTGCCACCAACGAGGGATATAGCAATCAGCCCCAGCATTTT.